This T cell receptor beta chain was found in a study of T cells in Graves' hyperthyroidism and ophthalmopathy. Authors of the study amplified TCR beta CDR3 regions from RNA transcripts. During a first-round RT-PCR of the TCR CDR3, the HTBI primer set was used. Each CDR3 protein gets one entry after TCRdb re-called the multiplex PCR reads with MiXCR. The repertoire holds hundreds of thousands of distinct CDR3 sequences, with 14% to 15% as singletons. Clinical symptoms, serum thyroxine and TRAb, thyroid ultrasound and orbital computed tomography together formed the diagnostic basis. V was pared by 0 bases and J by 8 bases, with 18 bases between. Germline V gene lookup returns CDR1 LGHDT and CDR2 YNNKEL (reference sequence). This CDR3 has 16 residues.

The rearrangement joins TRBV3-1 to TRBJ2-3, with D perhaps assigned TRBD1 or TRBD2 (6 bases each). Sequenced material: blood. This TCR came from a man aged 18 to 30 with Graves' ophthalmopathy. The CDR3: CASSQDFGGLLSTQYF. The DNA of the CDR3 is TGTGCCAGCAGCCAAGATTTTGGGGGGCTCCTTTCTACGCAGTATTTT.